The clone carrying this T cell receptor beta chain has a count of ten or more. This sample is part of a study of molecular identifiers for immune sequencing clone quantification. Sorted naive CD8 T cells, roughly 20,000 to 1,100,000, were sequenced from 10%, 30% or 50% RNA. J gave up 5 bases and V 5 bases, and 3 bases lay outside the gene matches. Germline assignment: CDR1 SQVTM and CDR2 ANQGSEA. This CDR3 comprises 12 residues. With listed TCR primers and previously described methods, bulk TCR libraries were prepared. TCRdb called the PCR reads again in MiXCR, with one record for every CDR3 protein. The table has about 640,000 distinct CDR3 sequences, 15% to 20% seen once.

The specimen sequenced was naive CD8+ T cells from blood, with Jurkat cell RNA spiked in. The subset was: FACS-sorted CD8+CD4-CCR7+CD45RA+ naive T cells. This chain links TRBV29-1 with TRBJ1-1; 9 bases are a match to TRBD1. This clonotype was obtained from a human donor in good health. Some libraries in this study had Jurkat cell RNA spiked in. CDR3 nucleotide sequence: TGCAGCGTTTGGACAGGGGCGACTGAAGCTTTCTTT. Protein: CSVWTGATEAFF.